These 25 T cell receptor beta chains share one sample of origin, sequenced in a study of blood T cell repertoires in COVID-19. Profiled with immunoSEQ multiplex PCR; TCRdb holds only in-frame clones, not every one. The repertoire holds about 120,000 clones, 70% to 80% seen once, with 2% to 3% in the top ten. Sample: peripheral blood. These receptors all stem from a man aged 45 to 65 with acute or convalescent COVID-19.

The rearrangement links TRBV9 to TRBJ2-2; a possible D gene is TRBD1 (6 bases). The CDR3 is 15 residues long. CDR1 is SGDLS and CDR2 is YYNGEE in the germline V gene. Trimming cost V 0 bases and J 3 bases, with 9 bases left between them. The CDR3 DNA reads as TGTGCCAGCAGCGTAGGTGGGGGCGACACCGGGGAGCTGTTTTTT. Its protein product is CASSVGGGDTGELFF.

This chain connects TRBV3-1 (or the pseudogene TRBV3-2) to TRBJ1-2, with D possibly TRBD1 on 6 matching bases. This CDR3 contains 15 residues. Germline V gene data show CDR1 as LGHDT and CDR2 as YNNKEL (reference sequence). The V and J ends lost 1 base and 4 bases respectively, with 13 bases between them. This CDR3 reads CASSQGRAGAYGYTF. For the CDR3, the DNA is TGTGCCAGCAGCCAAGGTCGGGCAGGGGCCTATGGCTACACCTTC.

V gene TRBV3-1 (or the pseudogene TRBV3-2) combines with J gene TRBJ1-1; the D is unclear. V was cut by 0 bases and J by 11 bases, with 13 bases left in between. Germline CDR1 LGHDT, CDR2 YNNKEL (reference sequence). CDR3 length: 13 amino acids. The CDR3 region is CASSQDQEREAFF. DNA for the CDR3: TGTGCCAGCAGCCAAGATCAAGAGAGGGAGGCTTTCTTT.

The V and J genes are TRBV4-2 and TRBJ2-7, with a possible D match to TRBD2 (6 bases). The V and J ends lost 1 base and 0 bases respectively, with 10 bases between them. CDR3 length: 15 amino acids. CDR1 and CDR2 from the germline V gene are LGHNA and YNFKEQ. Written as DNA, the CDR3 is TGTGCCAGCAGCCAAGGACTAGGTCTCTCCTACGAGCAGTACTTC. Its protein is CASSQGLGLSYEQYF.

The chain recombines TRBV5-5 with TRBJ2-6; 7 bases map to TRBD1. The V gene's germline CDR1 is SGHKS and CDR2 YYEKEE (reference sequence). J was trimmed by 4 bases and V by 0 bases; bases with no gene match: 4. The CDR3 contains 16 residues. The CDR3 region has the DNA TGTGCCAGCAGCTTGGAGGGGGCGGTAGGGGCCAACGTCCTGACTTTC. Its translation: CASSLEGAVGANVLTF.

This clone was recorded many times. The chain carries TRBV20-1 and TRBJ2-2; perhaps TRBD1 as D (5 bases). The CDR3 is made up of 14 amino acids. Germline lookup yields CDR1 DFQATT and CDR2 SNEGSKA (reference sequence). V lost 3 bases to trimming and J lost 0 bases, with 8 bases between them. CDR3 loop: CSASLGANTGELFF. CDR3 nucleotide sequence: TGCAGTGCTAGTCTAGGGGCGAACACCGGGGAGCTGTTTTTT.

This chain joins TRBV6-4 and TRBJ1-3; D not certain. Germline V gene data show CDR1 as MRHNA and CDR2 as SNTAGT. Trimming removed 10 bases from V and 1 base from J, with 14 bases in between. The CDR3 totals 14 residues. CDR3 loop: CANTYEGSGNTIYF. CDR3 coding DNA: TGTGCCAACACTTACGAGGGTTCTGGAAACACCATATATTTT.

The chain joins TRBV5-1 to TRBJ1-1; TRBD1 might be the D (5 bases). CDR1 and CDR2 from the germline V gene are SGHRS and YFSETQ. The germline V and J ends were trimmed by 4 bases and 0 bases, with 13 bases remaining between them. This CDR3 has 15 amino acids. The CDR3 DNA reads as TGCGCCAGCAGCCCCGGGCAGGGCATGAACACTGAAGCTTTCTTT. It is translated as CASSPGQGMNTEAFF.

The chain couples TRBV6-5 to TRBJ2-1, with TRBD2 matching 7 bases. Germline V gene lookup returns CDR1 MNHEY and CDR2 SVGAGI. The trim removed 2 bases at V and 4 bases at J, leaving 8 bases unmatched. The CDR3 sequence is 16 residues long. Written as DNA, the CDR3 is TGTGCCAGCAGTTACGTAGGGACTATCAATTACAATGAGCAGTTCTTC. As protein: CASSYVGTINYNEQFF.

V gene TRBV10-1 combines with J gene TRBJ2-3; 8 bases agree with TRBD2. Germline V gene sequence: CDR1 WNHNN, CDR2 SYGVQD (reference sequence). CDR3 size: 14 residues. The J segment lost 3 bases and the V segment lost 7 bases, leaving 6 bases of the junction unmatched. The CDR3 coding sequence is TGCGCCAGCACCGGGGGGGCTGTTACAGATACGCAGTATTTT. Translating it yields CASTGGAVTDTQYF.

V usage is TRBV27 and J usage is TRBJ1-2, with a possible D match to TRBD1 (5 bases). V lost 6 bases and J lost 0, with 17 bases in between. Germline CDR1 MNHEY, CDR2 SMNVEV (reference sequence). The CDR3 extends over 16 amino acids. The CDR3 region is CASSPGVLISNYGYTF. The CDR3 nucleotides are TGTGCCAGCAGCCCGGGGGTCTTGATTTCTAACTATGGCTACACCTTC.

CDR3 bases: TGCAGCGTTCAATACCGGGACAGGGAGGGTCAGCCCCAGCATTTT. Residues: CSVQYRDREGQPQHF. This rearrangement joins TRBV29-1 to TRBJ1-5; the match to TRBD1 covers 9 bases. The V and J ends lost 5 bases and 6 bases, in that order; junction bases with no gene match: 11. CDR3 size: 15 residues. In germline, CDR1 is SQVTM, CDR2 ANQGSEA.

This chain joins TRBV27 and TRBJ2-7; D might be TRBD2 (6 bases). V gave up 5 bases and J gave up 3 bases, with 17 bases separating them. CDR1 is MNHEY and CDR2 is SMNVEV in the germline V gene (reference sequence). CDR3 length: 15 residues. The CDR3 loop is CASSASGTPIYEQYF. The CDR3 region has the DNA TGTGCCAGCAGTGCCTCCGGGACTCCAATCTACGAGCAGTACTTC.

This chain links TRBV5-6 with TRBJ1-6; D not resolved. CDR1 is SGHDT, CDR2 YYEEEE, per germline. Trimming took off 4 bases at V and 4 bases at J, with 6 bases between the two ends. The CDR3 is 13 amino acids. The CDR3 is CASSAEYNSPLHF. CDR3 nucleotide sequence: TGTGCCAGCAGCGCCGAGTATAATTCACCCCTCCACTTT.

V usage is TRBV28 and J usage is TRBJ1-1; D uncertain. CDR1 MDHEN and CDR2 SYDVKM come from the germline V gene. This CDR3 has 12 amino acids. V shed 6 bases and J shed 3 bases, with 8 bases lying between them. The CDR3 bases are TGTGCCAGCAGGAGCGGGTACACTGAAGCTTTCTTT. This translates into CASRSGYTEAFF.

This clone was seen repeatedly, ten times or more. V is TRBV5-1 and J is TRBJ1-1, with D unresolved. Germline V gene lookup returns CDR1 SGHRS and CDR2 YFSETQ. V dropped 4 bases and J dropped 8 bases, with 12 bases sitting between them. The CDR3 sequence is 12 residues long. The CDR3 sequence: CASSLNTEEAFF. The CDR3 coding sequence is TGCGCCAGCAGCCTCAATACCGAGGAAGCTTTCTTT. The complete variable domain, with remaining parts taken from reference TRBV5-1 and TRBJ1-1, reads KAGVTQTPRYLIKTRGQQVTLSCSPISGHRSVSWYQQTPGQGLQFLFEYFSETQRNKGNFPGRFSGRQFSNSRSEMNVSTLELGDSALYLCASSLNTEEAFFGQGTRLTVV.

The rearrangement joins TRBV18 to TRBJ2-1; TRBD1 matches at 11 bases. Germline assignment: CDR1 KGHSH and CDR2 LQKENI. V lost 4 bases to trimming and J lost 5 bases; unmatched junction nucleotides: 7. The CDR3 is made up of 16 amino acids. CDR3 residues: CASSLRTGGMNNEQFF. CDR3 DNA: TGTGCCAGCTCACTCCGGACAGGGGGCATGAACAATGAGCAGTTCTTC. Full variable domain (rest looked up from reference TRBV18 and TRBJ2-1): NAGVMQNPRHLVRRRGQEARLRCSPMKGHSHVYWYRQLPEEGLKFMVYLQKENIIDESGMPKERFSAEFPKEGPSILRIQQVVRGDSAAYFCASSLRTGGMNNEQFFGPGTRLTVL.

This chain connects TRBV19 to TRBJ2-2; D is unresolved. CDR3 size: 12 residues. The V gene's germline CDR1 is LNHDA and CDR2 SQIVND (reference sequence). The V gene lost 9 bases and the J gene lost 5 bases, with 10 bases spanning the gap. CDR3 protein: CARPGATGELFF. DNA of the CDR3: TGTGCCAGACCCGGAGCGACCGGGGAGCTGTTTTTT.

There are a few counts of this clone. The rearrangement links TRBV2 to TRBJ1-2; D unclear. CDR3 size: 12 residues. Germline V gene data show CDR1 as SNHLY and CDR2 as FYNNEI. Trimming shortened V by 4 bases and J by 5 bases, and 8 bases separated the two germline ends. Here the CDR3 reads CASSVAAYGYTF. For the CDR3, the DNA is TGTGCCAGCAGTGTGGCAGCGTATGGCTACACCTTC.

The CDR3 sequence: CASSPGLAGGLIGEQFF. CDR3 coding DNA: TGTGCCAGCAGCCCGGGACTAGCGGGAGGGTTAATTGGAGAGCAGTTCTTC. The chain carries TRBV3-1 (or the pseudogene TRBV3-2) and TRBJ2-1; 16 bases fit TRBD2. Unmatched junction bases numbered 10, after V lost 4 bases and J lost 10 bases. Germline V gives CDR1 LGHDT, CDR2 YNNKEL (reference sequence). This CDR3 region has 17 residues.

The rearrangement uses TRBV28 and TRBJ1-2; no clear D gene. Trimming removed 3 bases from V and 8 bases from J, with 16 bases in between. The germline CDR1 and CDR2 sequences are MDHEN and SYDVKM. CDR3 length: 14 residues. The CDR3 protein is CASSLGRAPHGYTF. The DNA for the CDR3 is TGTGCCAGCAGTTTGGGGAGGGCCCCTCACGGCTACACCTTC.

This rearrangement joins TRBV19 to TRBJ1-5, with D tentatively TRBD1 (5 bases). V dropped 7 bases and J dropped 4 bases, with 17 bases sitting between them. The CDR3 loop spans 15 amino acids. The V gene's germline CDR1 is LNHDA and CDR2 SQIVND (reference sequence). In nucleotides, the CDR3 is TGTGCCAGTACCCCCCGGGGGGTGACAAATCAGCCCCAGCATTTT. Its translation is CASTPRGVTNQPQHF.

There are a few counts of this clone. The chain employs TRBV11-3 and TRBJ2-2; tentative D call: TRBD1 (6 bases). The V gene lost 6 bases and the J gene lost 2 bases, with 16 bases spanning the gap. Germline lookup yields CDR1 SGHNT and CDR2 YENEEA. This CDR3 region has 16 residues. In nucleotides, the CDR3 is TGTGCCAGCAGTAAACAGGGTTGGTACAACACCGGGGAGCTGTTTTTT. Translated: CASSKQGWYNTGELFF. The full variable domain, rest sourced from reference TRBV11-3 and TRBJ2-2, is EAGVVQSPRYKIIEKKQPVAFWCNPISGHNTLYWYLQNLGQGPELLIRYENEEAVDDSQLPKDRFSAERLKGVDSTLKIQPAELGDSAVYLCASSKQGWYNTGELFFGEGSRLTVL.

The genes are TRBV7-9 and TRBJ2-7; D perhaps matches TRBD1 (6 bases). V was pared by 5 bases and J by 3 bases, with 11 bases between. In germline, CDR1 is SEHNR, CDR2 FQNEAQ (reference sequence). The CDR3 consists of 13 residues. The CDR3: CASSRDTFYEQYF. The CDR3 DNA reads TGTGCCAGCAGCCGGGACACCTTCTACGAGCAGTACTTC.

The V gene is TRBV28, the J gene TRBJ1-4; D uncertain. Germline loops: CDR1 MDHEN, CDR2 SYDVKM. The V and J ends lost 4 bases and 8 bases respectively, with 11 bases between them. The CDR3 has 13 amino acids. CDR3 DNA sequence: TGTGCCAGCAGTTCAGGTTTCGGCGAAAAACTGTTTTTT. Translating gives CASSSGFGEKLFF.